What follows are 30 T cell receptor beta chains derived from one specimen sequenced in a study of cytomegalovirus exposure and HLA in healthy donors. The PCR employed 60 Vbeta primers together with 13 Jbeta primers. Repertoires were generated with immunoSEQ multiplex PCR, while TCRdb's copy carries only in-frame clones and drops some. This sample yields about 140,000 clones, of which approximately 82% are seen a single time; approximately 3.2% belongs to the top ten. Sample: PBMCs. The receptors shown here come from a man aged 18 to 30 in good health and CMV-seropositive.

This rearrangement joins TRBV5-1 to TRBJ1-3; a weak D match, TRBD1 (6 bases). This CDR3 is 16 amino acids long. Per the germline V gene, CDR1 is SGHRS and CDR2 is YFSETQ. Trimming removed 0 bases at V and 1 base at J, with 11 bases between. The CDR3, as DNA: TGCGCCAGCAGCTTGGAGGGACAAAGATCTGGAAACACCATATATTTT. Its translation: CASSLEGQRSGNTIYF.

This chain connects TRBV7-9 to TRBJ2-7; 9 positions agree with TRBD2. From germline, CDR1 is SEHNR and CDR2 FQNEAQ (reference sequence). The CDR3 has 15 residues. The V and J ends lost 3 bases and 2 bases, in that order; junction bases with no gene match: 5. The CDR3 protein is CASSFSAGGTYEQYF. The CDR3 DNA reads TGTGCCAGCAGCTTTTCAGCGGGAGGCACCTACGAGCAGTACTTC.

This chain joins TRBV9 and TRBJ1-3; maybe TRBD1 (5 bases). V shed 4 bases and J shed 1 base, with 12 bases lying between them. The CDR3 loop spans 15 amino acids. CDR1 SGDLS and CDR2 YYNGEE come from the germline V gene. The CDR3 reads CASSPGQGSGNTIYF. As DNA, the CDR3 is TGTGCCAGCAGCCCAGGGCAGGGATCTGGAAACACCATATATTTT.

This chain links TRBV4-1 with TRBJ1-1; the D gene is possibly TRBD1 (5 bases). V dropped 10 bases and J dropped 0 bases, with 9 bases sitting between them. Germline V gives CDR1 MGHRA, CDR2 YSYEKL. This CDR3 is built from 12 residues. The chain's CDR3 is CATRAMNTEAFF. CDR3 DNA sequence: TGCGCCACCAGGGCAATGAACACTGAAGCTTTCTTT.

V usage is TRBV19 and J usage is TRBJ2-3, with 7 positions matching TRBD2. The CDR3 is 15 amino acids. V shed 1 base and J 2 bases; nucleotides not matched to a gene: 3. Germline V CDR1 and CDR2: LNHDA, SQIVND (reference sequence). The CDR3 loop is CASSIGLADTDTQYF. Written as DNA, the CDR3 is TGTGCCAGTAGTATAGGACTAGCCGACACAGATACGCAGTATTTT.

The chain recombines TRBV6-4 with TRBJ2-7; D is possibly TRBD2 (7 bases). The CDR3 sequence is 15 residues long. V dropped 3 bases and J dropped 3 bases, with 15 bases sitting between them. CDR1 is MRHNA, CDR2 SNTAGT, per germline. The CDR3 nucleotides read TGTGCCAGCAGTGAAGAACCGGGGGGCTACTACGAGCAGTACTTC. Its translation is CASSEEPGGYYEQYF.

The chain employs TRBV5-1 and TRBJ2-2; D not resolved. From germline, CDR1 is SGHRS and CDR2 YFSETQ. The V gene lost 0 bases and the J gene lost 1 base, with 10 bases spanning the gap. The CDR3 extends over 16 amino acids. CDR3 sequence (DNA): TGCGCCAGCAGCTTGGGAGGCAGTCTGAACACCGGGGAGCTGTTTTTT. It yields the protein CASSLGGSLNTGELFF.

The V and J genes are TRBV28 and TRBJ1-1; perhaps TRBD1 as D (5 bases). Germline V gives CDR1 MDHEN, CDR2 SYDVKM. Trimming pared 2 bases from V and 11 bases from J, leaving 12 bases between. The length of the CDR3 is 12 residues. The CDR3 reads CASSLLRVDAFF. In nucleotides, the CDR3 is TGTGCCAGCAGTTTACTCAGGGTAGACGCTTTCTTT.

The V gene is TRBV9, the J gene TRBJ2-5; 10 positions agree with TRBD1. The germline V gene has CDR1 SGDLS and CDR2 YYNGEE. This CDR3 is 16 amino acids long. Trimming cost V 2 bases and J 2 bases; bases outside gene matches: 6. The DNA of the CDR3 is TGTGCCAGCAGCGTCGCGCCGGGACAGGGGCAAGAGACCCAGTACTTC. Translating it yields CASSVAPGQGQETQYF.

This rearrangement joins TRBV5-1 to TRBJ2-1; 7 nucleotides match TRBD2. The CDR3 length is 14 residues. J gave up 11 bases and V 6 bases, and 14 bases lay outside the gene matches. From germline, CDR1 is SGHRS and CDR2 YFSETQ. CDR3 coding DNA: TGCGCCAGCAACCCCCTCAGTAGAGCGGGACAGCAGTTCTTC. This translates into CASNPLSRAGQQFF.

The chain joins TRBV29-1 to TRBJ1-2; a weak D match, TRBD1 (6 bases). Looked up from germline, CDR1 is SQVTM and CDR2 is ANQGSEA. CDR3 length: 15 amino acids. The V end lost 6 bases, the J end lost 0 bases, and 17 bases lay between the germline ends. CDR3 sequence (DNA): TGCAGCGTCGGCCCGGACAGAGTAGCTAACTATGGCTACACCTTC. This gives the protein CSVGPDRVANYGYTF. The variable domain in full, completed from reference TRBV29-1 and TRBJ1-2, reads SAVISQKPSRDICQRGTSLTIQCQVDSQVTMMFWYRQQPGQSLTLIATANQGSEATYESGFVIDKFPISRPNLTFSTLTVSNMSPEDSSIYLCSVGPDRVANYGYTFGSGTRLTVV.

The V and J genes are TRBV15 and TRBJ2-7, with a weak D call TRBD2 (5 bases). There are 14 residues in the CDR3. From germline, CDR1 is LNHNV and CDR2 YYDKDF (reference sequence). With 1 base removed from V and 4 bases from J, the gap between germline ends came to 11 bases. The CDR3 DNA follows: TGTGCCACCAGCAGAGTGGGAGACTGGTACGAGCAGTACTTC. It encodes CATSRVGDWYEQYF.

The chain is built from TRBV5-6 and TRBJ1-5; weak D call: TRBD1 (6 bases). There are 14 residues in the CDR3. The V end lost 4 bases, the J end lost 4 bases, and 12 bases lay between the germline ends. CDR1 and CDR2 from the germline V gene are SGHDT and YYEEEE. The CDR3 DNA reads as TGTGCCAGCAGCGCAGGCAGGGGAAATCAGCCCCAGCATTTT. Amino acid sequence: CASSAGRGNQPQHF.

The gene calls are TRBV11-1 and TRBJ1-1; 7 bases agree with TRBD1. V trimming: 5 bases; J trimming: 5 bases; junction bases outside the gene matches: 11. The CDR3 covers 15 residues. The germline V gene encodes CDR1 SGHAT and CDR2 FQDESV (reference sequence). The CDR3: CASSPRQGRATEAFF. The CDR3 DNA is TGTGCCAGCAGCCCTCGACAGGGAAGAGCGACTGAAGCTTTCTTT.

This rearrangement joins TRBV6-1 to TRBJ2-5, with a possible D match to TRBD2 (6 bases). The J call is doubtful: the DNA matches TRBJ2-7 better. CDR1 and CDR2 (germline): MNHNS, SASEGT. The CDR3 has 15 amino acids. CDR3 region: CASSETGLPSDEQYF. The CDR3, as DNA: TGTGCCAGCAGTGAAACGGGACTGCCGAGCGACGAGCAGTACTTC.

The genes are TRBV27 and TRBJ1-2, with D unresolved. The germline gives CDR1 MNHEY, CDR2 SMNVEV (reference sequence). The CDR3 spans 14 residues. Between the trimmed V and J ends, which lost 0 bases and 4 bases, there was a span of 9 bases. As DNA, the CDR3 is TGTGCCAGCAGTTTATCGTCCGGAGCCTATGGCTACACCTTC. It specifies CASSLSSGAYGYTF.

The chain employs TRBV5-1 and TRBJ2-1, with TRBD2 matching 10 bases. The CDR3 extends over 15 amino acids. J was trimmed by 9 bases and V by 5 bases; bases with no gene match: 11. The V gene's germline CDR1 is SGHRS and CDR2 YFSETQ. The DNA for the CDR3 is TGCGCCAGCAGTCCGGGAGCGGGAGGGCCGGGTGAGCAGTTCTTC. It specifies CASSPGAGGPGEQFF. Looking up the rest from reference TRBV5-1 and TRBJ2-1 gives the full variable domain: KAGVTQTPRYLIKTRGQQVTLSCSPISGHRSVSWYQQTPGQGLQFLFEYFSETQRNKGNFPGRFSGRQFSNSRSEMNVSTLELGDSALYLCASSPGAGGPGEQFFGPGTRLTVL.

This clone was observed a few times. V and J are TRBV5-4 and TRBJ1-1; TRBD1 agrees at 10 bases. The length of the CDR3 is 16 residues. The V segment lost 7 bases and the J segment 5 bases; nucleotides outside the gene matches: 14. Germline CDR1 and CDR2: SGHNT and YYREEE (reference sequence). The CDR3 DNA follows: TGTGCCAGCTTTCAAACGCCAGGGACAGGGGAAACTGAAGCTTTCTTT. Translating gives CASFQTPGTGETEAFF.

The V call is TRBV20-1, the J call TRBJ2-5, with D unresolved. Germline lookup yields CDR1 DFQATT and CDR2 SNEGSKA (reference sequence). Trimming took off 3 bases at V and 5 bases at J, with 7 bases between the two ends. This CDR3 is 11 amino acids long. The CDR3 DNA is TGCAGTGCTAGGAAACTGGAGACCCAGTACTTC. It encodes CSARKLETQYF.

The CDR3 nucleotides are TGTGCCAGCAGCGCAAGGGACAGGGGGATCTGTTCAGCCTACGAGCAGTACTTC. This codes for CASSARDRGICSAYEQYF. The gene calls are TRBV21-1 and TRBJ2-7; the table's TRBD1 call for D was not verified on the DNA. TRBV21-1 corresponds to a pseudogene. The CDR3 sequence is 18 residues long.

The chain is built from TRBV15 and TRBJ1-5, with 9 bases fitting TRBD1. The germline V gene has CDR1 LNHNV and CDR2 YYDKDF (reference sequence). This CDR3 comprises 16 residues. The trim removed 3 bases at V and 4 bases at J, leaving 7 bases unmatched. This CDR3 reads CATSSPGQGPNQPQHF. Written as DNA, the CDR3 is TGTGCCACCAGCAGTCCGGGACAGGGCCCAAATCAGCCCCAGCATTTT. The variable domain in full, completed from reference TRBV15 and TRBJ1-5, reads DAMVIQNPRYQVTQFGKPVTLSCSQTLNHNVMYWYQQKSSQAPKLLFHYYDKDFNNEADTPDNFQSRRPNTSFCFLDIRSPGLGDTAMYLCATSSPGQGPNQPQHFGDGTRLSIL.

Only one count was recorded for this clone. The rearrangement joins TRBV19 to TRBJ1-5, with 10 bases identical to TRBD1. Trimming removed 4 bases from V and 3 bases from J; junction bases left unmatched: 9. Germline V gives CDR1 LNHDA, CDR2 SQIVND (reference sequence). This CDR3 is 17 amino acids long. The chain's CDR3 is CASSTTGTGAYNQPQHF. CDR3 in DNA: TGTGCCAGTAGTACTACCGGGACAGGGGCTTACAATCAGCCCCAGCATTTT.

This chain connects TRBV27 to TRBJ2-2, with D possibly matching TRBD2 (5 bases). The germline V gene encodes CDR1 MNHEY and CDR2 SMNVEV (reference sequence). V gave up 4 bases and J gave up 7 bases, with 13 bases separating them. The CDR3 is 14 amino acids. CDR3 sequence: CASSSYTRVGELFF. The DNA of the CDR3 is TGTGCCAGCAGTTCCTACACTAGAGTCGGGGAGCTGTTTTTT.

The V gene is TRBV10-3, the J gene TRBJ2-7, with D maybe TRBD1 (7 bases). The V end lost 6 bases, the J end lost 0 bases, and 12 bases lay between the germline ends. Germline lookup yields CDR1 ENHRY and CDR2 SYGVKD. The CDR3 runs to 14 residues. The CDR3 DNA is TGTGCCATCAGGGAGGGACAGTCCTCCTACGAGCAGTACTTC. Its translation: CAIREGQSSYEQYF.

The chain has TRBV9 and TRBJ1-4; TRBD1 might be the D (6 bases). Per germline, CDR1 SGDLS and CDR2 YYNGEE. V lost 4 bases to trimming and J lost 0 bases, with 13 bases between them. The CDR3 covers 16 residues. DNA of the CDR3: TGTGCCAGCAGCCCCCGACAGGAAACAACTAATGAAAAACTGTTTTTT. It translates to CASSPRQETTNEKLFF.

V is TRBV6-6 and J is TRBJ1-5; 8 bases agree with TRBD1. The CDR3 is made up of 15 amino acids. V lost 6 bases, J lost 1 base, and 5 bases stayed unmatched. Looked up from germline, CDR1 is MNHNY and CDR2 is SVGAGI (reference sequence). DNA of the CDR3: TGTGCCAGCAGGACAGGGGTCAAGAGCAATCAGCCCCAGCATTTT. This codes for CASRTGVKSNQPQHF.

CDR3 in amino acids: CASSTGQGAYSPLHF. Written as DNA, the CDR3 is TGCGCCAGCAGCACGGGACAGGGGGCTTATTCACCCCTCCACTTT. The rearrangement links TRBV4-1 to TRBJ1-6; 12 nucleotides align to TRBD1. The CDR3 length is 15 residues. Germline V gene data show CDR1 as MGHRA and CDR2 as YSYEKL. Unmatched junction bases numbered 4, after V lost 5 bases and J lost 8 bases.

This rearrangement joins TRBV19 to TRBJ2-7, with D perhaps TRBD1 (5 bases). Germline-derived CDR1 and CDR2 are LNHDA and SQIVND (reference sequence). This CDR3 comprises 14 residues. The germline V and J ends were trimmed by 3 bases and 3 bases, with 12 bases remaining between them. DNA for the CDR3: TGTGCCAGTAGTATTATGGCAGGGAACTACGAGCAGTACTTC. Protein sequence: CASSIMAGNYEQYF.

In this sample, this clone turned up once. The chain couples TRBV5-1 to TRBJ2-7; weak D call: TRBD2 (6 bases). The CDR3 has 13 residues. V was cut by 0 bases and J by 6 bases, with 10 bases left in between. Looked up from germline, CDR1 is SGHRS and CDR2 is YFSETQ. In DNA form, the CDR3 reads TGCGCCAGCAGCTTGGGGGGACTTAGCGAGCAGTACTTC. This gives the protein CASSLGGLSEQYF.

The gene calls are TRBV4-2 and TRBJ2-3, with 10 positions matching TRBD2. This CDR3 contains 17 residues. V was pared by 0 bases and J by 0 bases, with 3 bases of the junction left unmatched. Germline V gene sequence: CDR1 LGHNA, CDR2 YNFKEQ. The CDR3 spells CASSQESTSGSTDTQYF. Here the CDR3 DNA reads TGTGCCAGCAGCCAAGAATCGACTAGCGGGAGCACAGATACGCAGTATTTT.